This is a list of T cell receptor beta chains from one sample in a study of molecular identifiers for immune sequencing clone quantification. MiXCR, run by TCRdb on the PCR reads, gives a single entry per CDR3 protein. The sample shows about 320,000 distinct CDR3 sequences, about 22% of them seen only once. Source material: naive CD8+ T cells from blood, with Jurkat cell RNA spiked in. The receptors come from a human donor in good health. Some libraries in this study had Jurkat cell RNA spiked in. CDR3s include the opening cysteine and the closing phenylalanine or tryptophan. D genes are given only for firm matches. Where a row states a size, it is once, few, many or the class of an expanded clone; other rows omit it.

clone size	V gene	D gene	J gene	CDR3 protein	CDR3 DNA
many	TRBV5-1	TRBD2	TRBJ2-2	CASSLTSGGANTGELFF	TGCGCCAGCAGCCTAACTAGCGGGGGAGCGAACACCGGGGAGCTGTTTTTT
many	TRBV13	.	TRBJ1-6	CASSLFSDGANSPLHF	TGTGCCAGCAGCTTATTCTCCGACGGAGCCAATTCACCCCTCCACTTT
few	TRBV19	.	TRBJ1-1	CASSMGATDTEAFF	TGTGCCAGTAGTATGGGGGCTACGGACACTGAAGCTTTCTTT
.	TRBV7-9	.	TRBJ2-7	CASSSGGTSPGEQYF	TGTGCCAGCAGCTCAGGGGGGACTTCCCCGGGGGAGCAGTACTTC
.	TRBV20-1	TRBD2	TRBJ2-7	CSAWLRASGRKQYF	TGCAGTGCCTGGTTGAGGGCTAGCGGGAGAAAACAGTACTTC
.	TRBV4-2	.	TRBJ2-3	CASSQDRATGTDTQYF	TGCGCCAGCAGCCAAGATCGTGCCACTGGCACAGATACGCAGTATTTT
few	TRBV19	.	TRBJ1-5	CASSIWGLDQPQHF	TGTGCCAGTAGTATTTGGGGGCTAGATCAGCCCCAGCATTTT
few	TRBV7-2	TRBD2	TRBJ2-5	CASSLAESWTSSFGTQSF	TGTGCCAGCAGCTTAGCGGAATCCTGGACTAGCTCCTTTGGGACCCAGTCCTTC
.	TRBV11-2	.	TRBJ2-7	CASSTDFRSYEQYF	TGTGCTAGCAGCACGGACTTTCGCTCCTACGAGCAGTACTTC
few	TRBV7-2	.	TRBJ1-1	CASSLNGEAFF	TGTGCCAGCAGCTTAAATGGGGAAGCTTTCTTT
few	TRBV28	.	TRBJ2-3	CARSFSSTDTQYF	TGTGCCCGCAGTTTCTCTAGCACAGATACGCAGTATTTT
.	TRBV7-9	.	TRBJ1-2	CASSPDSVAYGYTF	TGTGCCAGCAGCCCGGACAGCGTCGCCTATGGCTACACCTTC
.	TRBV3-1	.	TRBJ2-7	CASSQVYAGWPREQYF	TGTGCCAGCAGCCAAGTTTATGCCGGGTGGCCACGCGAGCAGTACTTC
few	TRBV7-9	.	TRBJ1-2	CASSLGAQGSDGYTF	TGTGCCAGCAGCTTAGGGGCACAGGGATCGGATGGCTACACCTTC
.	TRBV20-1	TRBD2	TRBJ2-4	CSAGSGLAGDGTKNIQYF	TGCAGTGCTGGCTCGGGACTAGCGGGAGATGGAACCAAAAACATTCAGTACTTC
many	TRBV6-1	TRBD2	TRBJ2-5	CASSVLAEETQYF	TGTGCCAGCAGTGTGCTAGCGGAAGAGACCCAGTACTTC
.	TRBV7-6	TRBD2	TRBJ2-3	CASSEGLAGARDTQYF	TGTGCCAGCAGCGAGGGACTAGCGGGAGCCCGAGATACGCAGTATTTT
many	TRBV2	TRBD1	TRBJ2-2	CASSAGQISTGELFF	TGTGCCAGCAGTGCGGGACAGATAAGTACCGGGGAGCTGTTTTTT
.	TRBV20-1	.	TRBJ1-1	CSARASEETEAFF	TGCAGTGCTAGAGCTTCAGAAGAGACTGAAGCTTTCTTT
few	TRBV5-1	.	TRBJ1-1	CASSAGTANTEAFF	TGCGCCAGCAGCGCCGGGACCGCGAACACTGAAGCTTTCTTT
.	TRBV27	TRBD1	TRBJ2-2	CASSPRQGLNTGELFF	TGTGCCAGCAGTCCCCGACAGGGTCTAAACACCGGGGAGCTGTTTTTT
.	TRBV12-3/TRBV12-4	.	TRBJ2-1	CASSLGLGPYNEQFF	TGTGCCAGCAGTTTAGGATTGGGGCCCTACAATGAGCAGTTCTTC
.	TRBV7-9	TRBD2	TRBJ2-1	CASSLTSGGNNEQFF	TGTGCCAGCAGCTTGACTAGCGGAGGGAACAATGAGCAGTTCTTC
many	TRBV14	.	TRBJ2-6	CASSQSSQRTDSSGANVLTF	TGTGCCAGCAGCCAGAGCAGTCAAAGGACGGACAGCTCTGGGGCCAACGTCCTGACTTTC
.	TRBV14	.	TRBJ2-5	CASSQDVGSETQYF	TGTGCCAGCAGCCAAGATGTAGGATCAGAGACCCAGTACTTC
many	TRBV7-9	.	TRBJ2-6	CAISGLRANVLTF	TGTGCCATCTCGGGCCTGCGGGCCAACGTCCTGACTTTC
.	TRBV27	TRBD1	TRBJ1-6	CASTLMGQGNSPLHF	TGTGCCAGCACCCTCATGGGACAGGGCAATTCACCCCTCCACTTT
.	TRBV19	.	TRBJ2-7	CASSMVGTRFYEQYF	TGTGCCAGTAGTATGGTGGGCACAAGGTTCTACGAGCAGTACTTC
.	TRBV7-9	.	TRBJ2-7	CASAPPGASYEQYF	TGTGCCAGCGCACCCCCCGGGGCCTCCTACGAGCAGTACTTC
many	TRBV20-1	.	TRBJ1-4	CSARDSGVGSSNEKLFF	TGCAGTGCTAGAGATTCAGGCGTAGGGTCGTCTAATGAAAAACTGTTTTTT
few	TRBV27	.	TRBJ1-4	CASSFGTREKLFF	TGTGCCAGCAGTTTTGGAACCCGGGAAAAACTGTTTTTT
few	TRBV4-2	.	TRBJ1-3	CASSQESDAGNTIYF	TGTGCCAGCAGCCAAGAGTCAGATGCTGGAAACACCATATATTTT
few	TRBV6-2/TRBV6-3	.	TRBJ1-1	CASSYPYTEAFF	TGTGCCAGCAGTTACCCATACACTGAAGCTTTCTTT
many	TRBV20-1	TRBD2	TRBJ2-3	CSAPGLAATDTQYF	TGCAGTGCTCCCGGACTAGCTGCCACAGATACGCAGTATTTT
many	TRBV7-6	.	TRBJ1-1	CASSLAWGDTEAFF	TGTGCCAGCAGCTTAGCGTGGGGGGACACTGAAGCTTTCTTT
many	TRBV7-9	.	TRBJ2-4	CASSAGAGTLYF	TGTGCCAGCAGCGCAGGGGCGGGGACTCTGTACTTC
few	TRBV27	.	TRBJ1-2	CASSSITGYYYGYTF	TGTGCCAGCAGTTCCATAACAGGATACTACTATGGCTACACCTTC
.	TRBV20-1	TRBD1	TRBJ2-1	CSAFPGQGVQEQFF	TGCAGTGCTTTCCCGGGACAGGGGGTTCAGGAGCAGTTCTTC
few	TRBV7-9	TRBD1	TRBJ1-3	CASSSTDRAGNTIYF	TGTGCCAGCAGCTCCACTGACAGGGCTGGAAACACCATATATTTT
.	TRBV20-1	.	TRBJ2-1	CSAREASSYNEQFF	TGCAGTGCTAGAGAAGCCAGCTCCTACAATGAGCAGTTCTTC
many	TRBV7-2	.	TRBJ1-3	CASSLVQSLFSGNTIYF	TGTGCCAGCAGCTTAGTTCAGTCCCTATTCTCTGGAAACACCATATATTTT
.	TRBV6-5	.	TRBJ2-2	CASSYRDQLTGELFF	TGTGCCAGCAGTTACCGGGATCAGTTGACCGGGGAGCTGTTTTTT
.	TRBV27	.	TRBJ1-3	CASSLSDPADGNTIYF	TGTGCCAGCAGTTTATCCGACCCAGCGGACGGAAACACCATATATTTT
few	TRBV23-1	.	TRBJ2-5	CASSQCKDEQGHQETQYF	TGCGCCAGCAGTCAATGCAAAGACGAACAGGGACATCAAGAGACCCAGTACTTC
many	TRBV7-9	.	TRBJ1-3	CASSPDSSSGNTIYF	TGTGCCAGCAGCCCGGACTCCTCGTCTGGAAACACCATATATTTT
few	TRBV4-1	.	TRBJ2-7	CASSQVPTTGAYEQYF	TGCGCCAGCAGCCAAGTCCCAACCACGGGGGCCTACGAGCAGTACTTC
few	TRBV2	.	TRBJ2-7	CASSEADSSYEQYF	TGTGCCAGCAGTGAAGCGGACAGCTCCTACGAGCAGTACTTC
many	TRBV7-9	.	TRBJ2-7	CASSGQDGYEQYF	TGTGCCAGCAGCGGGCAGGACGGCTACGAGCAGTACTTC
many	TRBV7-9	.	TRBJ2-2	CASSLGLAGPGELFF	TGTGCCAGCAGCTTGGGTCTAGCAGGCCCCGGGGAGCTGTTTTTT
few	TRBV21-1	.	TRBJ2-7	CASSKGLGHEQYF	TGTGCCAGCAGCAAGGGACTAGGGCACGAGCAGTACTTC
few	TRBV7-8	TRBD2	TRBJ2-1	CASSPPGVGGGGSEQFF	TGTGCCAGCAGCCCCCCGGGCGTAGGCGGGGGGGGATCTGAGCAGTTCTTC
.	TRBV11-2	TRBD2	TRBJ2-1	CASSLNSGGNEQFF	TGTGCCAGCAGCTTAAATAGCGGGGGCAATGAGCAGTTCTTC
.	TRBV7-9	.	TRBJ1-5	CASSLAGVNQPQHF	TGTGCCAGCAGCTTAGCGGGTGTTAATCAGCCCCAGCATTTT
few	TRBV7-9	TRBD2	TRBJ2-5	CASSSGLALGETQYF	TGTGCCAGCAGCTCGGGACTAGCGCTAGGAGAGACCCAGTACTTC